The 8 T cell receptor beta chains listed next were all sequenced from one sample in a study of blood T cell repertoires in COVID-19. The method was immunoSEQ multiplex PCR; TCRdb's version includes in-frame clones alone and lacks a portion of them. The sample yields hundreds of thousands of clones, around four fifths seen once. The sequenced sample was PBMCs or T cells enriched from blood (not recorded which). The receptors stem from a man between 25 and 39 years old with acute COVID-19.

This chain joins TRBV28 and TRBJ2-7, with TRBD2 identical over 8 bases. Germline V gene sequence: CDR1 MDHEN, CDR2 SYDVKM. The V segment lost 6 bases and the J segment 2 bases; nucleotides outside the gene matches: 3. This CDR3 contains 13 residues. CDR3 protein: CASSAGGTYEQYV. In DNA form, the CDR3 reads TGTGCCAGCAGCGCGGGGGGCACCTACGAGCAGTACGTC.

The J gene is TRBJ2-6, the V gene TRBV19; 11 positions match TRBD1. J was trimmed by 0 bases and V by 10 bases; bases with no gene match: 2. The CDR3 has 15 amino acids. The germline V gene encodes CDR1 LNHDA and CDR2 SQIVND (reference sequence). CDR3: CATGTGGSGANVLTF. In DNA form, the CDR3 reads TGTGCCACTGGGACAGGGGGCTCTGGGGCCAACGTCCTGACTTTC.

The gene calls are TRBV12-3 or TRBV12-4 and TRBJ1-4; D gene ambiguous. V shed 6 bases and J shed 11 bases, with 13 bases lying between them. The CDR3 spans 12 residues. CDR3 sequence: CASSIQRVKLFF. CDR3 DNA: TGTGCCAGCAGCATACAGAGGGTGAAACTGTTTTTT.

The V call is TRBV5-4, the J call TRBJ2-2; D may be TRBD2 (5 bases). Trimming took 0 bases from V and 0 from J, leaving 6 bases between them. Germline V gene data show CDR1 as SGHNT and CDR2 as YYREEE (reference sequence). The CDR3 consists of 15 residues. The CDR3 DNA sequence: TGTGCCAGCAGCTTGGGGACTTCGAACACCGGGGAGCTGTTTTTT. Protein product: CASSLGTSNTGELFF.

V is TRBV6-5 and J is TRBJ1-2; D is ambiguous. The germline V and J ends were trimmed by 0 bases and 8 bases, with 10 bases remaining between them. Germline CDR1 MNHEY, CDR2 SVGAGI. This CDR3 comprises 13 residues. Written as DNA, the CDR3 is TGTGCCAGCAGTTACTCGATTCTAGACGGCTACACCTTC. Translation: CASSYSILDGYTF.

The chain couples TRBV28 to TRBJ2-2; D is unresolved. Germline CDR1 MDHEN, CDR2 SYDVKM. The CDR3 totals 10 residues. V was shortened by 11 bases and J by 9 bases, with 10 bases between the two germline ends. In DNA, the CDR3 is TGTGCCGCCGGGTCTAGGGAGCTGTTTTTT. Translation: CAAGSRELFF.

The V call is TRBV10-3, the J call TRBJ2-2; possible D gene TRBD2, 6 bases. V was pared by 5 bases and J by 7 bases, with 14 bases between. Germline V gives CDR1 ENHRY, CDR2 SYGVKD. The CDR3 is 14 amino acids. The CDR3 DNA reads TGTGCCATCAGTAGAACGGGAGAGGGCGGGGAGCTGTTTTTT. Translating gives CAISRTGEGGELFF.

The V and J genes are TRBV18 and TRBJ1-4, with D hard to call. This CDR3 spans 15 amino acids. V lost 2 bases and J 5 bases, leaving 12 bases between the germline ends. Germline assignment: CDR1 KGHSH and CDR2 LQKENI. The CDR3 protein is CASSPSGRYNEKLFF. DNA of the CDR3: TGTGCCAGCTCACCATCTGGCAGATACAATGAAAAACTGTTTTTT.